A selection of T cell receptor beta chains follows, all from one sample in a study of shared clonotypes between healthy human individuals. The method was immunoSEQ multiplex PCR; TCRdb's version includes in-frame clones alone and lacks a portion of them. This repertoire shows about 2 million clones, 85% to 95% found once; its top ten account for approximately 0.13%. Sequencing was done on a sample of naive CD4+ T cells sorted from blood. Receptors were obtained from a man aged 18 to 35 in good health. The CDR3 runs from the conserved cysteine through the conserved F or W. Fields, in order: clone size, J gene, V gene, D gene, CDR3 protein, CDR3 DNA. A D gene is named only where the DNA matches it firmly. Clone size is not always given. Where it is, it says once, few, many or a class for expanded clones.

clone size: .
J gene: TRBJ1-5
V gene: TRBV10-3
D gene: .
CDR3 protein: CAIWSGTNQPQHF
CDR3 DNA: TGTGCCATCTGGAGCGGGACCAATCAGCCCCAGCATTTT

clone size: .
J gene: TRBJ2-7
V gene: TRBV2
D gene: .
CDR3 protein: CASKFLASYEQYF
CDR3 DNA: TGTGCCAGCAAGTTCCTAGCGAGCTACGAGCAGTACTTC

clone size: .
J gene: TRBJ1-2
V gene: TRBV15
D gene: TRBD1
CDR3 protein: CATSRDRGNYGYTF
CDR3 DNA: TGTGCCACCAGCCGGGACAGGGGTAACTATGGCTACACCTTC

clone size: .
J gene: TRBJ2-5
V gene: TRBV5-1
D gene: TRBD2
CDR3 protein: CASSLFQGGSRMRTQYF
CDR3 DNA: TGCGCCAGCAGCTTGTTCCAGGGCGGGAGCCGGATGAGGACCCAGTACTTC

clone size: .
J gene: TRBJ2-7
V gene: TRBV14
D gene: .
CDR3 protein: CASSRTLYEQYF
CDR3 DNA: TGTGCCAGCAGCCGGACACTCTACGAGCAGTACTTC

clone size: .
J gene: TRBJ1-5
V gene: TRBV7-9
D gene: TRBD1
CDR3 protein: CASSPDRVDQPQHF
CDR3 DNA: TGTGCCAGCAGCCCTGACAGGGTTGATCAGCCCCAGCATTTT

clone size: .
J gene: TRBJ2-7
V gene: TRBV10-3
D gene: TRBD1
CDR3 protein: CAISPDRASEQYF
CDR3 DNA: TGTGCCATCAGTCCGGACAGGGCGAGCGAGCAGTACTTC

clone size: .
J gene: TRBJ2-2
V gene: TRBV7-2
D gene: .
CDR3 protein: CASSQRALNTGELFF
CDR3 DNA: TGTGCCAGCAGCCAACGGGCCCTTAACACCGGGGAGCTGTTTTTT

clone size: .
J gene: TRBJ2-7
V gene: TRBV28
D gene: TRBD1
CDR3 protein: CASSPRTGHYEQYF
CDR3 DNA: TGTGCCAGCAGTCCCCGGACAGGCCACTACGAGCAGTACTTC

clone size: once
J gene: TRBJ2-1
V gene: TRBV5-1
D gene: TRBD2
CDR3 protein: CASSLVGSSGRNEQFF
CDR3 DNA: TGCGCCAGCAGCTTGGTGGGTTCTAGCGGTAGGAATGAGCAGTTCTTC

clone size: .
J gene: TRBJ2-5
V gene: TRBV9
D gene: TRBD2
CDR3 protein: CASSVGGSRSGAQYF
CDR3 DNA: TGTGCCAGCAGCGTAGGCGGGAGTCGTTCTGGGGCCCAGTACTTC

clone size: .
J gene: TRBJ2-5
V gene: TRBV5-1
D gene: .
CDR3 protein: CASSHPGGETQYF
CDR3 DNA: TGCGCCAGCAGCCACCCAGGCGGCGAGACCCAGTACTTC

clone size: .
J gene: TRBJ2-7
V gene: TRBV6-6
D gene: .
CDR3 protein: CASSYQSPPYEQYF
CDR3 DNA: TGTGCCAGCAGTTACCAGTCGCCCCCCTACGAGCAGTACTTC

clone size: .
J gene: TRBJ2-1
V gene: TRBV5-6
D gene: .
CDR3 protein: CASSLVRVAYNEQFF
CDR3 DNA: TGTGCCAGCAGCTTGGTGCGGGTCGCCTACAATGAGCAGTTCTTC

clone size: .
J gene: TRBJ2-2
V gene: TRBV5-1
D gene: .
CDR3 protein: CASSRPSESGELFF
CDR3 DNA: TGCGCCAGCAGTCGGCCCTCCGAGTCCGGGGAGCTGTTTTTT

clone size: .
J gene: TRBJ2-1
V gene: TRBV5-4
D gene: .
CDR3 protein: CASSAGYSNEQFF
CDR3 DNA: TGTGCCAGCAGCGCCGGATACTCTAATGAGCAGTTCTTC

clone size: .
J gene: TRBJ1-2
V gene: TRBV6-1
D gene: .
CDR3 protein: CASSEIGYGYTF
CDR3 DNA: TGTGCCAGCAGTGAAATCGGGTATGGCTACACCTTC

clone size: .
J gene: TRBJ2-2
V gene: TRBV29-1
D gene: .
CDR3 protein: CSVVRDIGELFF
CDR3 DNA: TGCAGCGTTGTCAGGGACATTGGGGAGCTGTTTTTT

clone size: .
J gene: TRBJ2-7
V gene: TRBV4-1
D gene: .
CDR3 protein: CASSPLISTYEQYF
CDR3 DNA: TGCGCCAGCAGCCCGCTCATTAGCACCTACGAGCAGTACTTC

clone size: .
J gene: TRBJ1-1
V gene: TRBV7-9
D gene: .
CDR3 protein: CASSLAHREAFF
CDR3 DNA: TGTGCCAGCAGCTTAGCGCACAGGGAAGCTTTCTTT

clone size: .
J gene: TRBJ1-5
V gene: TRBV2
D gene: TRBD1
CDR3 protein: CASRGQGGSNQPQHF
CDR3 DNA: TGTGCCAGCAGGGGACAGGGGGGCAGCAATCAGCCCCAGCATTTT

clone size: .
J gene: TRBJ1-1
V gene: TRBV5-1
D gene: TRBD1
CDR3 protein: CASSPGQGSGTEAFF
CDR3 DNA: TGCGCCAGCAGCCCTGGACAGGGATCGGGAACTGAAGCTTTCTTT

clone size: .
J gene: TRBJ2-1
V gene: TRBV2
D gene: .
CDR3 protein: CASRQGGVNEQFF
CDR3 DNA: TGTGCCAGCAGACAGGGAGGTGTCAATGAGCAGTTCTTC

clone size: .
J gene: TRBJ1-1
V gene: TRBV29-1
D gene: TRBD1
CDR3 protein: CSAGTGGVEAFF
CDR3 DNA: TGCAGCGCAGGGACAGGGGGAGTTGAAGCTTTCTTT

clone size: few
J gene: TRBJ1-2
V gene: TRBV19
D gene: TRBD1
CDR3 protein: CASSNVMDRTYGYTF
CDR3 DNA: TGTGCCAGTAGCAACGTAATGGACAGGACCTATGGCTACACCTTC

clone size: .
J gene: TRBJ2-5
V gene: TRBV18
D gene: .
CDR3 protein: CASSDNPGQETQYF
CDR3 DNA: TGTGCCAGCTCAGACAATCCGGGGCAAGAGACCCAGTACTTC

clone size: .
J gene: TRBJ2-7
V gene: TRBV27
D gene: TRBD1
CDR3 protein: CASSLSGTRTGAISYEQYF
CDR3 DNA: TGTGCCAGCAGTTTATCAGGGACGCGCACAGGGGCTATCTCCTACGAGCAGTACTTC

clone size: .
J gene: TRBJ1-5
V gene: TRBV28
D gene: TRBD1
CDR3 protein: CASSPRTGKSNQPQHF
CDR3 DNA: TGTGCCAGCAGTCCAAGGACAGGGAAGAGCAATCAGCCCCAGCATTTT

clone size: .
J gene: TRBJ1-2
V gene: TRBV7-8
D gene: TRBD1
CDR3 protein: CASSRRDRDYGYTF
CDR3 DNA: TGTGCCAGCAGCCGACGGGACAGGGACTATGGCTACACCTTC

clone size: .
J gene: TRBJ1-3
V gene: TRBV6-5
D gene: TRBD1
CDR3 protein: CASSSRTGVGNTIYF
CDR3 DNA: TGTGCCAGCAGTAGCCGAACAGGGGTCGGAAACACCATATATTTT

clone size: .
J gene: TRBJ2-3
V gene: TRBV28
D gene: .
CDR3 protein: CASGSYFKWGGNLAADTQYF
CDR3 DNA: TGTGCCAGCGGATCATACTTTAAGTGGGGGGGCAACCTAGCCGCAGATACGCAGTATTTT

clone size: once
J gene: TRBJ1-6
V gene: TRBV21-1
D gene: .
CDR3 protein: CASSNQQGTRGTDSPLHF
CDR3 DNA: TGTGCCAGCAGCAACCAACAAGGGACCAGGGGCACCGATTCACCCCTCCACTTT

clone size: .
J gene: TRBJ2-5
V gene: TRBV15
D gene: .
CDR3 protein: CATSRDSGTRSETQYF
CDR3 DNA: TGTGCCACCAGCAGAGACTCCGGGACGCGGAGCGAGACCCAGTACTTC

clone size: .
J gene: TRBJ1-5
V gene: TRBV2
D gene: .
CDR3 protein: CASSDESGSNQPQHF
CDR3 DNA: TGTGCCAGCAGTGATGAATCGGGGAGCAATCAGCCCCAGCATTTT

clone size: few
J gene: TRBJ1-6
V gene: TRBV30
D gene: TRBD1
CDR3 protein: CAWRTGGPPLHF
CDR3 DNA: TGTGCCTGGAGGACAGGGGGTCCACCCCTCCACTTT

clone size: once
J gene: TRBJ1-1
V gene: TRBV19
D gene: .
CDR3 protein: CASSHGLGTEAFF
CDR3 DNA: TGTGCCAGTAGCCACGGACTCGGGACTGAAGCTTTCTTT

clone size: .
J gene: TRBJ1-2
V gene: TRBV18
D gene: .
CDR3 protein: CASSPPAGTMYGYTF
CDR3 DNA: TGTGCCAGCTCACCACCGGCAGGGACGATGTATGGCTACACCTTC

clone size: .
J gene: TRBJ2-2
V gene: TRBV9
D gene: .
CDR3 protein: CASSVGTPGGLTGELFF
CDR3 DNA: TGTGCCAGCAGCGTAGGTACCCCGGGGGGCCTGACCGGGGAGCTGTTTTTT

clone size: .
J gene: TRBJ2-1
V gene: TRBV9
D gene: .
CDR3 protein: CASSAGTGSYNEQFF
CDR3 DNA: TGTGCCAGCAGCGCGGGGACCGGCTCCTACAATGAGCAGTTCTTC

clone size: .
J gene: TRBJ2-5
V gene: TRBV19
D gene: .
CDR3 protein: CASSRAGTLQETQYF
CDR3 DNA: TGTGCCAGTAGCCGAGCCGGGACACTACAAGAGACCCAGTACTTC

clone size: .
J gene: TRBJ1-5
V gene: TRBV5-6
D gene: .
CDR3 protein: CASSVGQHNQPQHF
CDR3 DNA: TGTGCCAGCAGCGTTGGACAGCACAATCAGCCCCAGCATTTT

clone size: .
J gene: TRBJ1-5
V gene: TRBV7-2
D gene: .
CDR3 protein: CASSLGPDGSNQPQHF
CDR3 DNA: TGTGCCAGCAGCTTAGGCCCCGACGGAAGCAATCAGCCCCAGCATTTT

clone size: .
J gene: TRBJ2-3
V gene: TRBV7-9
D gene: .
CDR3 protein: CASSPRLEGIDTQYF
CDR3 DNA: TGTGCCAGCAGCCCTAGACTGGAAGGCATAGATACGCAGTATTTT

clone size: .
J gene: TRBJ1-2
V gene: TRBV6-5
D gene: .
CDR3 protein: CASSYSRQAYGYTF
CDR3 DNA: TGTGCCAGCAGTTACTCGAGGCAGGCCTATGGCTACACCTTC

clone size: .
J gene: TRBJ2-7
V gene: TRBV10-1
D gene: .
CDR3 protein: CASSESRVGTTYEQYF
CDR3 DNA: TGCGCCAGCAGTGAGTCTAGGGTAGGGACAACCTACGAGCAGTACTTC

clone size: .
J gene: TRBJ1-1
V gene: TRBV28
D gene: .
CDR3 protein: CASSSTGYTEAFF
CDR3 DNA: TGTGCCAGCAGTTCCACAGGTTACACTGAAGCTTTCTTT

clone size: .
J gene: TRBJ2-5
V gene: TRBV10-3
D gene: .
CDR3 protein: CAISDGPGQETQYF
CDR3 DNA: TGTGCCATCAGCGATGGCCCGGGGCAAGAGACCCAGTACTTC

clone size: .
J gene: TRBJ2-3
V gene: TRBV18
D gene: TRBD1
CDR3 protein: CASSPPRGPSTDTQYF
CDR3 DNA: TGTGCCAGCTCACCACCGAGGGGGCCTAGCACAGATACGCAGTATTTT

clone size: .
J gene: TRBJ1-1
V gene: TRBV5-1
D gene: .
CDR3 protein: CASSFGTANTEAFF
CDR3 DNA: TGCGCCAGCAGCTTCGGGACCGCGAACACTGAAGCTTTCTTT

clone size: .
J gene: TRBJ1-1
V gene: TRBV19
D gene: .
CDR3 protein: CASSKKPSPGRTEAFF
CDR3 DNA: TGTGCCAGTAGTAAAAAACCGAGCCCAGGGAGGACTGAAGCTTTCTTT

clone size: .
J gene: TRBJ2-3
V gene: TRBV7-9
D gene: TRBD2
CDR3 protein: CASSLRGTSQTGDTQYF
CDR3 DNA: TGTGCCAGCAGCTTACGGGGGACTAGCCAAACCGGAGATACGCAGTATTTT

clone size: .
J gene: TRBJ2-7
V gene: TRBV15
D gene: TRBD2
CDR3 protein: CATSRGGGSKYEQYF
CDR3 DNA: TGTGCCACCAGCAGAGGTGGCGGGAGTAAGTACGAGCAGTACTTC

clone size: .
J gene: TRBJ2-5
V gene: TRBV5-1
D gene: .
CDR3 protein: CASSLTGEETQYF
CDR3 DNA: TGCGCCAGCAGCTTGACCGGAGAAGAGACCCAGTACTTC